Shown below are 30 T cell receptor beta chains from a single sample sequenced in a study of CD8 T cells in ankylosing spondylitis. TCRdb redid the calling of the 5' RACE reads with MiXCR, one entry per CDR3 protein. The top ten hold around 17% of the sample, which has 300,000 to 400,000 distinct CDR3 sequences, around 20% seen once. Overall study findings and caveats: A TCR beta motif of fewer than ten highly homologous variants seemed to mark ankylosing spondylitis blood.

These TCRs' antigens remain unknown. Sequenced input: blood, either unsorted or a sorted T cell fraction (not recorded which). The receptors here all came from a male donor with ankylosing spondylitis.

This chain links TRBV10-3 with TRBJ2-2, with 7 bases aligning to TRBD2. The length of the CDR3 is 14 residues. CDR1 and CDR2 from the germline V gene are ENHRY and SYGVKD. V was clipped by 6 bases and J by 0 bases; unmatched bases: 1. Here the CDR3 reads CAIRAGPNTGELFF. The CDR3 DNA reads TGTGCCATCAGAGCGGGACCGAACACCGGGGAGCTGTTTTTT.

The CDR3 region is CSVCGSGDEQFF. Written as DNA, the CDR3 is TGCAGTGTGTGCGGGAGTGGCGATGAGCAGTTCTTC. This chain links TRBV20-1 with TRBJ2-1; TRBD2 agrees at 7 bases. This CDR3 has 12 amino acids. Looked up from germline, CDR1 is DFQATT and CDR2 is SNEGSKA (reference sequence). V lost 7 bases to trimming and J lost 8 bases; unmatched junction nucleotides: 8.

As concerns this clonotype: With a much larger clone just one base away, this may be a read error. This sequence joins TRBV29-1 and TRBJ2-7; 7 positions match TRBD2. Germline trimming cut 6 bases from V and 3 bases from J; bases unmatched to any gene: 8. Looked up from germline, CDR1 is SQVTM and CDR2 is ANQGSEA. The CDR3 totals 13 residues. The DNA for the CDR3 is TGCAGCGTCGGGACTAACGGGGGCTACGAGCAGTACTTC. Amino acids: CSVGTNGGYEQYF.

The chain joins TRBV25-1 to TRBJ2-1; 10 bases are a match to TRBD1. Germline values: CDR1 MGHDK, CDR2 SYGVNS. The CDR3 covers 16 residues. Trimming removed 4 bases from V and 5 bases from J; junction bases left unmatched: 8. This CDR3 reads CASSATPGTGDNEQFF. The CDR3 bases are TGTGCCAGCAGTGCCACTCCCGGGACAGGGGACAATGAGCAGTTCTTC.

This chain uses TRBV6-1 with TRBJ2-2; D call uncertain. Trimming stripped 3 bases from V and 6 bases from J, with 14 bases between. This CDR3 spans 15 amino acids. Germline values: CDR1 MNHNS, CDR2 SASEGT. CDR3 in DNA: TGTGCCAGCAGTGAGGGCAGCTTGACCCCCGGGGAGCTGTTTTTT. Protein: CASSEGSLTPGELFF.

This clonotype was observed a handful of times. The gene calls are TRBV11-2 and TRBJ2-7; D ambiguous. Germline V lookup: CDR1 SGHAT, CDR2 FQNNGV. CDR3 size: 17 residues. The V end was cut by 0 bases, the J end by 2 bases, with 17 bases between. CDR3 DNA: TGTGCCAGCAGCTTAGATCAGAATAACCTAGAAACCTACGAGCAGTACTTC. This translates into CASSLDQNNLETYEQYF.

J is TRBJ2-3 and V is TRBV6-1; D unresolved. The ends were cut back, 6 bases at V and 0 bases at J, with 13 bases in the middle. The CDR3 has 15 amino acids. Germline CDR1 and CDR2: MNHNS and SASEGT. CDR3 nucleotides: TGTGCCAGCAGCCCAACCCGGGCCAGCACAGATACGCAGTATTTT. It yields the protein CASSPTRASTDTQYF.

V and J are TRBV9 and TRBJ1-3, with D possibly matching TRBD1 (6 bases). V was cut by 0 bases and J by 3 bases, with 13 bases left in between. The CDR3 contains 16 residues. The germline V gene has CDR1 SGDLS and CDR2 YYNGEE. The CDR3 spells CASSVEPQGFGNTIYF. CDR3 in DNA: TGTGCCAGCAGCGTAGAACCACAGGGTTTTGGAAACACCATATATTTT. The full variable domain, with the rest looked up from reference TRBV9 and TRBJ1-3, is DSGVTQTPKHLITATGQRVTLRCSPRSGDLSVYWYQQSLDQGLQFLIQYYNGEERAKGNILERFSAQQFPDLHSELNLSSLELGDSALYFCASSVEPQGFGNTIYFGEGSWLTVV.

This clonotype has at least ten counts. The chain carries TRBV7-2 and TRBJ2-7; D remains ambiguous. V lost 5 bases, J lost 0 bases, and 11 bases lay in between. The germline CDR1 and CDR2 sequences are SGHTA and FQGNSA. The CDR3 is 14 residues long. Here the CDR3 reads CASSTVTRSYEQYF. The CDR3 region has the DNA TGTGCCAGCAGCACCGTCACTCGCTCCTACGAGCAGTACTTC.

The chain carries TRBV7-2 and TRBJ1-4; D may be TRBD1 (5 bases). From germline, CDR1 is SGHTA and CDR2 FQGNSA. The CDR3 covers 15 residues. Trimming stripped 5 bases from V and 8 bases from J, with 18 bases between. CDR3 in amino acids: CASSRALGREEKLFF. The CDR3, as DNA: TGTGCCAGCAGCCGGGCGTTGGGGCGCGAAGAAAAACTGTTTTTT.

This clonotype was found a few times. The rearrangement uses TRBV12-3 or TRBV12-4 and TRBJ2-5, with a possible D match to TRBD2 (7 bases). Deletions cut 3 bases from V and 4 bases from J, with 15 bases between. The CDR3 totals 15 residues. The CDR3 here is CASSFRGGRRETQYF. The CDR3 nucleotides read TGTGCCAGCAGTTTCAGGGGAGGGAGGCGAGAGACCCAGTACTTC.

As for this clonotype: A much larger clone lies one base from this, so it may be a read error. This sequence joins TRBV7-3 and TRBJ2-6; D unresolved. This CDR3 contains 15 residues. Trimming shortened V by 1 base and J by 0 bases, and 4 bases separated the two germline ends. CDR1 SGHTA and CDR2 FQGTGA come from the germline V gene. The CDR3: CASSLIHSGANVLTF. The CDR3 DNA sequence: TGTGCCAGCAGCTTAATACACTCTGGGGCCAACGTCCTGACTTTC.

This clonotype showed up just a few times. The rearrangement uses TRBV29-1 and TRBJ2-3; D remains unclear. Trimming left V 5 bases short and J 1 base short, with 4 bases between. The V gene's germline CDR1 is SQVTM and CDR2 ANQGSEA. This CDR3 has 11 amino acids. The CDR3 here is CSVQGTDTQYF. The CDR3 DNA sequence: TGCAGCGTTCAAGGCACAGATACGCAGTATTTT.

The rearrangement links TRBV5-1 to TRBJ1-1; no firm D call. Germline CDR1 SGHRS, CDR2 YFSETQ. This CDR3 has 14 residues. V lost 2 bases, J lost 1 base, and 9 bases lay in between. CDR3 nucleotide sequence: TGCGCCAGCAGCTTCTTGACGGCGAACACTGAAGCTTTCTTT. This sequence encodes CASSFLTANTEAFF.

CDR3: CASSIVANQPQHF. In DNA, the CDR3 is TGTGCCAGTAGTATAGTAGCCAATCAGCCCCAGCATTTT. The chain carries TRBV19 and TRBJ1-5; D is undetermined. The CDR3 extends over 13 amino acids. CDR1 is LNHDA and CDR2 is SQIVND in the germline V gene (reference sequence). V was pared by 1 base and J by 3 bases, with 4 bases between.

This clonotype has a handful of counts. The chain links TRBV7-9 to TRBJ2-2; D gene uncertain. Germline loops: CDR1 SEHNR, CDR2 FQNEAQ (reference sequence). Trimming took 5 bases from V and 4 from J, leaving 8 bases between them. There are 13 residues in the CDR3. In DNA form, the CDR3 reads TGTGCCAGCAGCCACCGTGTCACCGGGGAGCTGTTTTTT. This encodes CASSHRVTGELFF.

CDR3 region: CASSLAATVYGYTF. The CDR3, as DNA: TGTGCCAGCAGCTTGGCCGCGACTGTCTATGGCTACACCTTC. This rearrangement joins TRBV5-4 to TRBJ1-2; the D is unclear. The V end was cut by 0 bases, the J end by 4 bases, with 10 bases between. The CDR3 consists of 14 residues. Germline CDR1 SGHNT, CDR2 YYREEE (reference sequence).

There are a few counts of this clonotype. J is TRBJ2-7 and V is TRBV19, with 11 bases that match TRBD2. The J segment lost 2 bases and the V segment lost 8 bases, leaving 5 bases of the junction unmatched. The CDR3 covers 14 residues. CDR1 is LNHDA, CDR2 SQIVND, per germline (reference sequence). CDR3 loop: CASRRTSGPYEQYF. The DNA for the CDR3 is TGTGCCAGTCGAAGGACTAGCGGGCCCTACGAGCAGTACTTC.

This clonotype came up many times. J is TRBJ2-4 and V is TRBV29-1, with 13 positions matching TRBD2. Germline values: CDR1 SQVTM, CDR2 ANQGSEA. The CDR3 contains 14 residues. J lost 9 bases, V lost 4 bases, and 6 bases had no gene match. The CDR3 reads CSVVGLAGVGIQYF. The CDR3 nucleotides read TGCAGCGTTGTAGGACTAGCGGGAGTTGGCATTCAGTACTTC.

There are a few counts of this clonotype. One end of the junction fails to match germline, which may point to a read error. The chain has TRBV5-5 and TRBJ2-1, with unresolved D. Looked up from germline, CDR1 is SGHKS and CDR2 is YYEKEE (reference sequence). The CDR3 contains 13 residues. The chain's CDR3 is CASSLDGYDEQFF. In DNA form, the CDR3 reads TGTGCCAGCAGCTTGGATGGCTACGATGAGCAGTTCTTC. The full variable domain, rest sourced from reference TRBV5-5 and TRBJ2-1, is DAGVTQSPTHLIKTRGQQVTLRCSPISGHKSVSWYQQVLGQGPQFIFQYYEKEERGRGNFPDRFSARQFPNYSSELNVNALLLGDSALYLCASSLDGYDEQFFGPGTRLTVL.

This clonotype was found a few times. This chain connects TRBV28 to TRBJ2-6; the match to TRBD1 covers 9 bases. This CDR3 is 15 amino acids long. In germline, CDR1 is MDHEN, CDR2 SYDVKM. Losses at the gene ends were 8 bases for V and 2 bases for J; bases not matched to a gene: 4. For the CDR3, the DNA is TGTGCCAGCCGGACAGGGGCCACTGGGGCCAACGTCCTGACTTTC. It yields the protein CASRTGATGANVLTF. The whole variable domain, filled in from reference TRBV28 and TRBJ2-6, reads DVKVTQSSRYLVKRTGEKVFLECVQDMDHENMFWYRQDPGLGLRLIYFSYDVKMKEKGDIPEGYSVSREKKERFSLILESASTNQTSMYLCASRTGATGANVLTFGAGSRLTVL.

This clonotype was seen a few times. V gene TRBV28 combines with J gene TRBJ2-1; the match to TRBD1 covers 7 bases. CDR1 is MDHEN, CDR2 SYDVKM, per germline. The CDR3 has 13 residues. V lost 6 bases, J lost 7 bases, and 6 bases stayed unmatched. In DNA form, the CDR3 reads TGTGCCAGCAGGGTGACAGGGCGGAATGAGCAGTTCTTC. Its protein product is CASRVTGRNEQFF.

The chain combines TRBV19 with TRBJ2-1; D uncertain. The CDR3 covers 13 residues. Looked up from germline, CDR1 is LNHDA and CDR2 is SQIVND (reference sequence). V dropped 4 bases and J dropped 1 base, with 5 bases sitting between them. The CDR3 DNA reads as TGTGCCAGTAGTACGACTTCCTACAATGAGCAGTTCTTC. Protein sequence: CASSTTSYNEQFF.

This chain connects TRBV3-1 to TRBJ1-5; no clear D. The CDR3 spans 13 residues. V was cut by 4 bases and J by 6 bases, with 10 bases left in between. CDR1 and CDR2 from the germline V gene are LGHDT and YNNKEL (reference sequence). CDR3 loop: CASSRGSSQPQHF. CDR3 coding DNA: TGTGCCAGCAGCCGAGGGTCCAGTCAGCCCCAGCATTTT.

This clonotype was counted only a few times. This chain joins TRBV4-3 and TRBJ2-5; no clear D gene. The V end was cut by 0 bases, the J end by 4 bases, with 9 bases between. The germline gives CDR1 LGHNA, CDR2 YSLEER. The CDR3 is made up of 14 amino acids. The CDR3 DNA sequence: TGCGCCAGCAGCCAAGATTGGACCTCAGAGACCCAGTACTTC. It is translated as CASSQDWTSETQYF.

This clonotype showed up just a few times. V and J are TRBV7-8 and TRBJ2-7; TRBD2 agrees at 8 bases. This CDR3 spans 15 amino acids. Germline V gene lookup returns CDR1 SGHVS and CDR2 FQNEAQ. V dropped 1 base and J dropped 2; count of bases not matched to a gene: 4. The CDR3 reads CASSLETSGPYEQYF. The CDR3, as DNA: TGTGCCAGCAGCTTAGAAACTAGCGGACCCTACGAGCAGTACTTC.

The chain carries TRBV27 and TRBJ1-1; D gene ambiguous. Trimming left V 2 bases short and J 4 bases short, with 8 bases between. Per germline, CDR1 MNHEY and CDR2 SMNVEV (reference sequence). The CDR3 consists of 13 residues. The CDR3 DNA reads as TGTGCCAGCAGTTTAATCGCAGCCACTGAAGCTTTCTTT. Translation: CASSLIAATEAFF.

This clonotype occurred many times. The V gene is TRBV7-2, the J gene TRBJ2-1; 11 positions match TRBD2. This CDR3 contains 15 residues. CDR1 is SGHTA and CDR2 is FQGNSA in the germline V gene. The junction had 4 bases not matched to a gene; V was cut back by 6 bases and J by 3 bases. CDR3 region: CASRRTSGSYNEQFF. The CDR3 DNA is TGTGCCAGCAGGCGAACTAGCGGGAGCTACAATGAGCAGTTCTTC. Full variable domain (rest looked up from reference TRBV7-2 and TRBJ2-1): GAGVSQSPSNKVTEKGKDVELRCDPISGHTALYWYRQSLGQGLEFLIYFQGNSAPDKSGLPSDRFSAERTGGSVSTLTIQRTQQEDSAVYLCASRRTSGSYNEQFFGPGTRLTVL.

The chain combines TRBV12-3 or TRBV12-4 with TRBJ2-7; D is possibly TRBD2 (6 bases). The CDR3 length is 14 residues. Trimming cost V 4 bases and J 13 bases, with 23 bases left between them. The CDR3 DNA reads TGTGCCAGCAGTTCGGCGGGAAGGGGCGGCCAGATTTACTTC. Amino acid sequence: CASSSAGRGGQIYF.

J is TRBJ1-2 and V is TRBV9, with D unclear. Trimming left V 6 bases short and J 4 bases short, with 16 bases between. Germline lookup yields CDR1 SGDLS and CDR2 YYNGEE. This CDR3 is built from 14 residues. The CDR3: CASNPLPLLYGYTF. CDR3 nucleotide sequence: TGTGCCAGCAACCCCCTACCCTTGCTCTATGGCTACACCTTC.